The 8 T cell receptor beta chains given below trace back to one sample, sequenced in a study of shared clonotypes between healthy human individuals. The table came from immunoSEQ multiplex PCR; TCRdb's copy has only in-frame clones and leaves some out. The table shows around 340,000 clones, with more than 60% occurring only once. Sequencing was carried out using memory CD4+ T cells sorted from blood. Subset given: CD45RA-negative fraction. Source of these receptors: a young man in good health.

This clone was seen a few times. The chain uses TRBV7-2 and TRBJ1-2; D is uncertain. The V end was cut by 2 bases, the J end by 5 bases, with 6 bases between. Looked up from germline, CDR1 is SGHTA and CDR2 is FQGNSA. CDR3 length: 12 residues. The CDR3 DNA sequence: TGTGCCAGCAGCTTAATTGGTTATGGCTACACCTTC. It yields the protein CASSLIGYGYTF.

The chain uses TRBV5-6 and TRBJ2-3; unclear D gene. V was pared by 0 bases and J by 0 bases, with 8 bases between. Per the germline V gene, CDR1 is SGHDT and CDR2 is YYEEEE. CDR3 length: 15 amino acids. For the CDR3, the DNA is TGTGCCAGCAGCTTGGTCAGGCTAAGCACAGATACGCAGTATTTT. Its translation is CASSLVRLSTDTQYF.

The rearrangement links TRBV28 to TRBJ2-5; TRBD1 matches at 10 bases. The V gene end was trimmed by 5 bases and the J gene end by 3 bases; junction bases not matched to a gene: 6. This CDR3 has 15 amino acids. Germline CDR1 MDHEN, CDR2 SYDVKM. The CDR3 region is CASSPAGTGEETQYF. In DNA form, the CDR3 reads TGTGCCAGCAGTCCCGCCGGGACAGGGGAAGAGACCCAGTACTTC.

The chain combines TRBV5-4 with TRBJ1-6, with D hard to call. The CDR3 covers 14 residues. V was trimmed by 0 bases and J by 9 bases, leaving 10 bases between them. In germline, CDR1 is SGHNT, CDR2 YYREEE (reference sequence). The CDR3 reads CASSLEYEGSPLHF. CDR3 in DNA: TGTGCCAGCAGCTTGGAATATGAAGGTTCACCCCTCCACTTT.

The chain recombines TRBV28 with TRBJ2-5; 8 bases line up with TRBD1. V lost 6 bases and J lost 4; bases outside the gene matches: 10. The CDR3 contains 15 residues. CDR1 is MDHEN, CDR2 SYDVKM, per germline. The CDR3 DNA reads as TGTGCCAGCAGCATAGACAGGGGTGGACGAGAGACCCAGTACTTC. Translated: CASSIDRGGRETQYF.

The chain combines TRBV10-3 with TRBJ1-6; D call uncertain. Trimming removed 4 bases at V and 7 bases at J, with 14 bases between. The CDR3 spans 15 residues. CDR1 ENHRY and CDR2 SYGVKD come from the germline V gene. The CDR3 reads CAISASAQANSPLHF. In nucleotides, the CDR3 is TGTGCCATCAGTGCCTCCGCGCAGGCAAATTCACCCCTCCACTTT.

This clone was found a few times. The CDR3 reads CASSVDGSGRVGDEQYF. The CDR3 nucleotides read TGTGCCAGCAGCGTAGATGGTAGCGGGAGGGTGGGTGACGAGCAGTACTTC. The J gene is TRBJ2-7, the V gene TRBV9, with 11 bases aligning to TRBD2. CDR1 is SGDLS and CDR2 is YYNGEE in the germline V gene. With V trimmed by 0 bases and J by 5 bases, 10 bases remained unmatched. The CDR3 has 17 amino acids.

At least ten counts were recorded for this clone. V gene TRBV21-1 combines with J gene TRBJ2-1; the D call of TRBD1 is as the table states it, not checked on the DNA. TRBV21-1 is an annotated pseudogene. The CDR3 has 14 residues. CDR3 protein: CASAQGGIYNEQFF. In nucleotides, the CDR3 is TGTGCCAGCGCCCAGGGTGGTATCTACAATGAGCAGTTCTTC.